Following are 10 T cell receptor beta chains from one sample sequenced in a study of blood T cell repertoires in COVID-19. Sequenced by immunoSEQ multiplex PCR; TCRdb stores in-frame clones only, minus some. The sample lists 150,000 to 200,000 clones, roughly nine tenths seen once, with approximately 6.7% in the top ten. The sequenced sample consisted of peripheral blood. These receptors all stem from a middle-aged man with acute or convalescent COVID-19.

The chain joins TRBV7-9 to TRBJ2-3; 7 nucleotides align to TRBD2. Trimming took 6 bases from V and 0 from J; bases not matched to a gene: 6. Germline assignment: CDR1 SEHNR and CDR2 FQNEAQ (reference sequence). The CDR3 is made up of 15 amino acids. The CDR3 loop reads CASRALAASTDTQYF. The CDR3 region has the DNA TGTGCCAGCAGAGCCCTAGCGGCTAGCACAGATACGCAGTATTTT.

Only one count was recorded for this clone. This sequence joins TRBV15 and TRBJ2-2; D perhaps matches TRBD1 (6 bases). V was shortened by 0 bases and J by 1 base, with 12 bases between the two germline ends. The CDR3 spans 17 residues. Germline CDR1 LNHNV, CDR2 YYDKDF (reference sequence). The CDR3 region has the DNA TGTGCCACCAGCAGAGATCCCGGGACATTGAACACCGGGGAGCTGTTTTTT. This translates into CATSRDPGTLNTGELFF.

V gene TRBV5-5 combines with J gene TRBJ1-2, with a tentative D call TRBD1 (5 bases). The CDR3 is made up of 13 amino acids. With 4 bases removed from V and 2 bases from J, the gap between germline ends came to 9 bases. In germline, CDR1 is SGHKS, CDR2 YYEKEE (reference sequence). The CDR3 coding sequence is TGTGCCAGCAGCACAGGACGGAACTATGGCTACACCTTC. It encodes CASSTGRNYGYTF.

This sequence joins TRBV19 and TRBJ2-3; 9 nucleotides agree with TRBD1. CDR1 is LNHDA and CDR2 is SQIVND in the germline V gene (reference sequence). The CDR3 is 15 amino acids. The trim removed 6 bases at V and 2 bases at J, leaving 6 bases unmatched. This CDR3 reads CASRHRGPSTDTQYF. The CDR3 region has the DNA TGTGCCAGTAGGCACAGGGGGCCCTCCACAGATACGCAGTATTTT.

This clone was seen a single time. This rearrangement joins TRBV5-1 to TRBJ1-1; 9 bases agree with TRBD1. Germline loops: CDR1 SGHRS, CDR2 YFSETQ. V lost 4 bases to trimming and J lost 3 bases; unmatched junction nucleotides: 7. There are 15 residues in the CDR3. Here the CDR3 DNA reads TGCGCCAGCAGCGGGGACAGGGCGGGGGACACTGAAGCTTTCTTT. This gives the protein CASSGDRAGDTEAFF.

This clone occurred once. The V call is TRBV28, the J call TRBJ1-2; 8 nucleotides agree with TRBD1. The CDR3 consists of 15 residues. After removal of 6 bases from V and 4 bases from J, the junction contained 10 bases not matched to a gene. Per the germline V gene, CDR1 is MDHEN and CDR2 is SYDVKM. The CDR3 region is CASRPSQGQAYGYTF. The CDR3 DNA sequence: TGTGCCAGCAGACCCAGTCAGGGACAGGCCTATGGCTACACCTTC.

The chain couples TRBV5-1 to TRBJ1-1; D gene unclear. V lost 2 bases and J lost 0, with 11 bases in between. Germline V lookup: CDR1 SGHRS, CDR2 YFSETQ. This CDR3 has 15 residues. The CDR3 DNA reads as TGCGCCAGCAGCTTAAGTAGTGCGTTGAACACTGAAGCTTTCTTT. This gives the protein CASSLSSALNTEAFF.

The V gene is TRBV7-3, the J gene TRBJ2-2; D gene unclear. The CDR3 totals 14 residues. Trimming took off 7 bases at V and 5 bases at J, with 14 bases between the two ends. Germline V CDR1 and CDR2: SGHTA, FQGTGA. The DNA of the CDR3 is TGTGCCAGCACCCCCGAGGCAGTGACCGGGGAGCTGTTTTTT. The encoded protein is CASTPEAVTGELFF.

CDR3 sequence: CASSLLVGYEQYF. Here the CDR3 DNA reads TGTGCCAGCAGTTTACTAGTTGGCTACGAGCAGTACTTC. V usage is TRBV6-1 and J usage is TRBJ2-7, with a weak D call TRBD2 (5 bases). The germline V and J ends were trimmed by 5 bases and 3 bases, with 11 bases remaining between them. Germline assignment: CDR1 MNHNS and CDR2 SASEGT. This CDR3 spans 13 amino acids.

The chain recombines TRBV5-1 with TRBJ1-2, with TRBD1 matching over 8 bases. V gave up 0 bases and J gave up 8 bases; unmatched junction bases: 6. The length of the CDR3 is 14 residues. Germline values: CDR1 SGHRS, CDR2 YFSETQ. The CDR3 DNA reads as TGCGCCAGCAGCTTGGAGCAGGGGGCGCGAGGCTACACCTTC. Encoded protein: CASSLEQGARGYTF.